This TCR beta chain was sequenced for a study of T cells in Graves' hyperthyroidism and ophthalmopathy. Points from the study as a whole: Blood also held most thyroid clonotypes expanded beyond 0.001.

From germline, CDR1 is SNHLY and CDR2 FYNNEI. The CDR3 has 13 residues. Trimming at V came to 6 bases and at J to 7 bases, leaving 6 bases not matched to a gene. RNA transcripts served as the template for amplifying TCR beta CDR3 regions. TCR CDR3 underwent first-round RT-PCR with the HTBI primer set. TCRdb called the multiplex PCR reads again in MiXCR, with one record for every CDR3 protein. The sample has more than 300,000 distinct CDR3 sequences; approximately 18% are singletons. This clonotype has ten or more counts. Its antigen is unknown. Among the patients, aged 18 to 65, hyperthyroidism was newly diagnosed and had lasted under 2 months. Clinical symptoms, serum thyroxine, TRAb, thyroid ultrasound and orbital computed tomography established diagnosis. Around 10 ml fresh peripheral blood yielded the PBMCs.

This clonotype was obtained from a woman aged 25-40 years with Graves' hyperthyroidism that later progressed to Graves' ophthalmopathy. The J gene is TRBJ1-2, the V gene TRBV2; 9 bases match TRBD1. Sequencing was performed on blood. CDR3 sequence: CASRVTGGRGYTF. CDR3 bases: TGTGCCAGCAGAGTAACAGGGGGCCGTGGCTACACCTTC.